Following are 9 T cell receptor beta chains from one sample sequenced in a study of blood T cells in healthy people across ages. A sample-barcoded 5' primer and a J-beta primer mix were used in a second PCR of roughly 7 to 11 cycles. TCRdb re-derived calls from the 5' RACE reads in MiXCR, one entry per CDR3 protein. Of around 1.7 million distinct CDR3 sequences listed, roughly 30% were seen once; the top ten hold roughly 8%. The sequenced sample consisted of blood. These receptors all come from a woman under 40 in good health.

There are many counts of this clonotype. V usage is TRBV7-3 and J usage is TRBJ2-7, with TRBD2 as a possible D gene (6 bases). CDR1 is SGHTA and CDR2 is FQGTGA in the germline V gene. Trimming took 5 bases from V and 0 from J, leaving 14 bases between them. The CDR3 has 15 amino acids. In DNA form, the CDR3 reads TGTGCCAGCAGCCCCATCCCCGGGAGCTCCTACGAGCAGTACTTC. Its translation is CASSPIPGSSYEQYF.

This chain joins TRBV7-2 and TRBJ2-1; weak D call: TRBD2 (5 bases). Germline V gene lookup returns CDR1 SGHTA and CDR2 FQGNSA. V lost 5 bases and J 5 bases, leaving 10 bases between the germline ends. The CDR3 consists of 13 residues. This CDR3 reads CASSAQRNNEQFF. The CDR3 DNA reads TGTGCCAGCAGCGCCCAGCGGAACAATGAGCAGTTCTTC.

This clonotype was picked up a small number of times. The rearrangement links TRBV3-1 to TRBJ2-7; 8 nucleotides align to TRBD1. CDR3 length: 16 residues. J lost 0 bases, V lost 6 bases, and 10 bases had no gene match. The germline V gene has CDR1 LGHDT and CDR2 YNNKEL (reference sequence). The CDR3 DNA reads as TGTGCCAGCAGTCCCAATATCGGGACAGGCTCCTACGAGCAGTACTTC. Translating gives CASSPNIGTGSYEQYF.

This clonotype has more than one count but fewer than ten. This rearrangement joins TRBV20-1 to TRBJ2-3, with 11 positions matching TRBD2. Germline V lookup: CDR1 DFQATT, CDR2 SNEGSKA (reference sequence). The CDR3 has 15 amino acids. V shed 5 bases, J shed 3 bases, and the junction held 7 bases outside the gene matches. This CDR3 reads CSACISGRATDTQYF. CDR3 nucleotides: TGCAGTGCTTGTATTAGCGGGAGGGCGACAGATACGCAGTATTTT.

This clonotype was seen only a few times. The V gene is TRBV7-9, the J gene TRBJ2-3; 8 nucleotides match TRBD2. V dropped 5 bases and J dropped 5; count of bases not matched to a gene: 6. The germline CDR1 and CDR2 sequences are SEHNR and FQNEAQ (reference sequence). The CDR3 runs 14 residues. The CDR3 sequence: CASSLSGEGDTQYF. DNA for the CDR3: TGTGCCAGCAGCCTTAGCGGGGAGGGAGATACGCAGTATTTT.

The V gene is TRBV7-9, the J gene TRBJ1-2; a possible D gene is TRBD1 (5 bases). The CDR3 has 13 residues. V lost 5 bases and J 3 bases, leaving 10 bases between the germline ends. The germline V gene encodes CDR1 SEHNR and CDR2 FQNEAQ (reference sequence). CDR3 sequence: CASSPDIDYGYTF. For the CDR3, the DNA is TGTGCCAGCAGCCCGGACATCGACTATGGCTACACCTTC.

The rearrangement joins TRBV30 to TRBJ2-1, with D possibly being TRBD2 (6 bases). The CDR3 runs 13 residues. Germline loops: CDR1 GTSNPN, CDR2 SVGIG (reference sequence). Trimming shortened V by 2 bases and J by 8 bases, and 13 bases separated the two germline ends. CDR3 region: CAWSSNSGDEQFF. The CDR3 DNA reads TGTGCCTGGAGTAGCAATAGCGGCGATGAGCAGTTCTTC.

This clonotype was seen a handful of times. The chain employs TRBV25-1 and TRBJ1-1; D is ambiguous. The germline V gene has CDR1 MGHDK and CDR2 SYGVNS. This CDR3 region has 14 residues. Trimming took 6 bases from V and 1 from J, leaving 12 bases between them. In DNA form, the CDR3 reads TGTGCCAGCAGGACCTTCGGGGAGAACACTGAAGCTTTCTTT. The encoded protein is CASRTFGENTEAFF.

The V and J genes are TRBV5-1 and TRBJ1-1, with D unclear. Trimming removed 4 bases from V and 6 bases from J, with 19 bases in between. The CDR3 has 15 amino acids. Germline V gives CDR1 SGHRS, CDR2 YFSETQ. In DNA, the CDR3 is TGCGCCAGCAGCGGGTTAGGACCCCGAGTTGCTGAAGCTTTCTTT. This encodes CASSGLGPRVAEAFF.